This T cell receptor (beta chain) was recovered during a study of CD8 T cells in ankylosing spondylitis. The CDR3 runs to 13 residues. Germline loops: CDR1 SGHVS, CDR2 FNYEAQ. With 1 base removed from V and 1 base from J, the gap between germline ends came to 2 bases. A single record per CDR3 protein comes from TCRdb applying MiXCR to the 5' RACE reads. The sample comprises under 400,000 distinct CDR3 sequences, under 14% of which are singletons, and roughly 9.2% rests with the top ten. The sample holds a few counts of this clonotype. Given a much more abundant clone one base away, this may be a read error.

The chain recombines TRBV7-6 with TRBJ2-4; no clear D gene. This receptor was obtained from a female donor with ankylosing spondylitis or in good health (not recorded which). Material for sequencing was blood, either unsorted or a sorted T cell fraction (not recorded which). The chain's CDR3 is CASSLEAKNIQYF. CDR3 nucleotide sequence: TGTGCCAGCAGCTTAGAGGCCAAAAACATTCAGTACTTC.